This T cell receptor (beta chain) was retrieved from a study of cytomegalovirus exposure and HLA in healthy donors. The length of the CDR3 is 17 residues. Germline CDR1 is SGHRS and CDR2 is YFSETQ. With respect to this clone: Its target is not known.

Primers for the PCR totalled 60 Vbeta and 13 Jbeta. Some clones are missing from TCRdb's copy, which holds only in-frame ones; the method was immunoSEQ multiplex PCR. This sample has over 150,000 clones, with 70% to 80% found just once. General study points: In a later analysis, compared with equally common non-associated chains, HLA-associated beta chains were more expanded.

The V call is TRBV5-1, the J call TRBJ2-5; 7 nucleotides align to TRBD1. With the DNA end fitting TRBJ2-7 better, the J assignment may be wrong. Sequenced input: PBMCs. The receptor comes from a woman aged 40 to 55 in good health and CMV-seronegative. The CDR3 reads CASSLVTGTVVYYEQYF. The CDR3 DNA sequence: TGCGCCAGCAGCTTGGTAACGGGGACAGTAGTTTACTACGAGCAGTACTTC.